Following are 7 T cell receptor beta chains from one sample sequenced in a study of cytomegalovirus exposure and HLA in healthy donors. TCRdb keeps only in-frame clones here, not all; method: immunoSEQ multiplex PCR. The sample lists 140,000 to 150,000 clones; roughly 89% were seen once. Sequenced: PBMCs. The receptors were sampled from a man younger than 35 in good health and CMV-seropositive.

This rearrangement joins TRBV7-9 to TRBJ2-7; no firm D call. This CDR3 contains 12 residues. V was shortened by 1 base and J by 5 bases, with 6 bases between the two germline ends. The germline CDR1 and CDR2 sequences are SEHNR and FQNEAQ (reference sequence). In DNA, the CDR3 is TGTGCCAGCAGCTTAGACTTCCACGAGCAGTACTTC. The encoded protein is CASSLDFHEQYF.

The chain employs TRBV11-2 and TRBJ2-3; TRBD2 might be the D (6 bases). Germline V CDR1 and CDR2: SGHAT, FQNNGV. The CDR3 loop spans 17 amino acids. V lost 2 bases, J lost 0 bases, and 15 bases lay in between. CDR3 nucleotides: TGTGCCAGCAGCTTAAGGGTTGAGGCGGGAAGCACAGATACGCAGTATTTT. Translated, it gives CASSLRVEAGSTDTQYF.

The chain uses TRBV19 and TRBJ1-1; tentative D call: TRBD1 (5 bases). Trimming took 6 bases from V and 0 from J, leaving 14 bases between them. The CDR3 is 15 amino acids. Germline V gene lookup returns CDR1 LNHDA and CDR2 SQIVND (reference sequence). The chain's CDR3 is CASRLKGAMNTEAFF. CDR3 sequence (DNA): TGTGCCAGTAGATTGAAAGGGGCGATGAACACTGAAGCTTTCTTT.

CDR3 DNA: TGTGCCAGCAGCCCTGCGAGTCTAGCGGGAAAGGGCGAGCAGTACTTC. Protein product: CASSPASLAGKGEQYF. V gene TRBV5-4 combines with J gene TRBJ2-7; 9 bases agree with TRBD2. The CDR3 is 16 amino acids. Germline V CDR1 and CDR2: SGHNT, YYREEE (reference sequence). Trimming removed 4 bases from V and 6 bases from J; junction bases left unmatched: 14.

The DNA for the CDR3 is TGTGCCAGCAGCTTGGGACAGCCACCTGACGAGCAGTACTTC. This translates into CASSLGQPPDEQYF. The chain carries TRBV11-2 and TRBJ2-7, with 7 bases fitting TRBD1. CDR1 is SGHAT, CDR2 FQNNGV, per germline. The CDR3 spans 14 residues. V lost 3 bases to trimming and J lost 5 bases; unmatched junction nucleotides: 7.

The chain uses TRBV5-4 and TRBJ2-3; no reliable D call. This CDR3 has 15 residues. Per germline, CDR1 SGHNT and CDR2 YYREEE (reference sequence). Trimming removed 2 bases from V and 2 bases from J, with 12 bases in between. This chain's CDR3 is CASSFKTRYTDTQYF. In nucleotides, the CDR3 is TGTGCCAGCAGCTTCAAAACGAGATACACAGATACGCAGTATTTT.

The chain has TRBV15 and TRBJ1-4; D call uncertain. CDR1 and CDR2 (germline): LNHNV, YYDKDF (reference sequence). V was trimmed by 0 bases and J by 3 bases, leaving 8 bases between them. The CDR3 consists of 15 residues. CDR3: CATSRDTVANEKLFF. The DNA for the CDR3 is TGTGCCACCAGCAGAGATACAGTAGCTAATGAAAAACTGTTTTTT. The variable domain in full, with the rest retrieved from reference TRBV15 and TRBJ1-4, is DAMVIQNPRYQVTQFGKPVTLSCSQTLNHNVMYWYQQKSSQAPKLLFHYYDKDFNNEADTPDNFQSRRPNTSFCFLDIRSPGLGDTAMYLCATSRDTVANEKLFFGSGTQLSVL.